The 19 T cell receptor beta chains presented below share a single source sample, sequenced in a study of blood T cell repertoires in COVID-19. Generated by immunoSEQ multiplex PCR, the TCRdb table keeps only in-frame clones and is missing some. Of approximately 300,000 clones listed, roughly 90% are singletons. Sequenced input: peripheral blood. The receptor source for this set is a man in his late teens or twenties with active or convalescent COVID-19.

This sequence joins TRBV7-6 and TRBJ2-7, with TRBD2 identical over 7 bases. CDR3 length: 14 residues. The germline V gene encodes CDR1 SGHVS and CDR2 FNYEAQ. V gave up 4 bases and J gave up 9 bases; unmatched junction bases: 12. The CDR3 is CASSWTGTTEGQYF. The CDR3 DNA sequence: TGTGCCAGCAGCTGGACCGGGACTACTGAAGGGCAGTACTTC.

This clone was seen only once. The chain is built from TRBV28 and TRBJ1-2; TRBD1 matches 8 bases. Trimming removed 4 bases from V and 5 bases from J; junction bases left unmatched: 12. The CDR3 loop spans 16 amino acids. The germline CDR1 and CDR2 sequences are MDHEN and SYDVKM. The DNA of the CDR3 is TGTGCCAGCAGTTCCCCGACGACAGGGGTAGGTTATGGCTACACCTTC. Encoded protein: CASSSPTTGVGYGYTF.

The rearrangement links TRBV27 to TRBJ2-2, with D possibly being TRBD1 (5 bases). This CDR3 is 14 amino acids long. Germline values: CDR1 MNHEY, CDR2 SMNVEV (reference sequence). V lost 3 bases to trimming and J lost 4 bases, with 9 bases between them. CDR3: CASSFGAGTGELFF. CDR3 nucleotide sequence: TGTGCCAGCAGTTTTGGGGCAGGCACCGGGGAGCTGTTTTTT.

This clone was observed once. CDR3 sequence reads: CASSQVTSKNTGELFF. In DNA form, the CDR3 reads TGCGCCAGCAGCCAAGTGACTAGCAAGAACACCGGGGAGCTGTTTTTT. The chain recombines TRBV4-1 with TRBJ2-2; 7 positions agree with TRBD2. Germline values: CDR1 MGHRA, CDR2 YSYEKL. The CDR3 extends over 16 amino acids. V lost 1 base and J lost 1; bases outside the gene matches: 3.

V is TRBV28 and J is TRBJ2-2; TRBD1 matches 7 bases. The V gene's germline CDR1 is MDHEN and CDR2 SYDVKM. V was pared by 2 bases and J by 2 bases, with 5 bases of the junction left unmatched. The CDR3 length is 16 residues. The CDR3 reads CASSLRGGLNTGELFF. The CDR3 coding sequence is TGTGCCAGCAGTTTAAGAGGGGGCCTTAACACCGGGGAGCTGTTTTTT. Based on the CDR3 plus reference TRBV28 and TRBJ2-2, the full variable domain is DVKVTQSSRYLVKRTGEKVFLECVQDMDHENMFWYRQDPGLGLRLIYFSYDVKMKEKGDIPEGYSVSREKKERFSLILESASTNQTSMYLCASSLRGGLNTGELFFGEGSRLTVL.

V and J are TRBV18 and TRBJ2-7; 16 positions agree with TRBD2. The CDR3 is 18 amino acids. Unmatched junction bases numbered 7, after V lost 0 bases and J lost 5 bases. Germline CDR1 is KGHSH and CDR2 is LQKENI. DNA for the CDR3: TGTGCCAGCTCACCACCGGGGACTAGCGGGAGGGCCAGGAACGAGCAGTACTTC. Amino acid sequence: CASSPPGTSGRARNEQYF.

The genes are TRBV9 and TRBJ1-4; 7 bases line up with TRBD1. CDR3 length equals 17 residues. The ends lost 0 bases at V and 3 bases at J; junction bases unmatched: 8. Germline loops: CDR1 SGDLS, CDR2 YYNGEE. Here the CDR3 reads CASSVGDSRGANEKLFF. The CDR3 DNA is TGTGCCAGCAGCGTAGGGGACAGCCGGGGAGCTAATGAAAAACTGTTTTTT.

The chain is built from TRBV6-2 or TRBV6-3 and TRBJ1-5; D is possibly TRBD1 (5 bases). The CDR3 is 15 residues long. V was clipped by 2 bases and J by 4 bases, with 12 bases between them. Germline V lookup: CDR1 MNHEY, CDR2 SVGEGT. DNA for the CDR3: TGTGCCAGCAGTTACAGAGGACAACCAAATCAGCCCCAGCATTTT. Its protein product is CASSYRGQPNQPQHF.

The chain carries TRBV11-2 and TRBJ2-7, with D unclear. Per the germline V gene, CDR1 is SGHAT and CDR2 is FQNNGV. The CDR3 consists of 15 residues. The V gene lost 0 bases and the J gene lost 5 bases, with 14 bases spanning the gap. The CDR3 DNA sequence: TGTGCCAGCAGCTTAGATTTCGCCAGGTTCCACGAGCAGTACTTC. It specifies CASSLDFARFHEQYF.

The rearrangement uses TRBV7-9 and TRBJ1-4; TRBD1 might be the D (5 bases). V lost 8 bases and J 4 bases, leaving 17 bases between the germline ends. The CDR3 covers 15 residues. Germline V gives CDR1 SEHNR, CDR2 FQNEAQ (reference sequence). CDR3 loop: CASGAPGHNNEKLFF. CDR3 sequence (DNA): TGTGCCAGCGGGGCCCCAGGGCACAATAATGAAAAACTGTTTTTT.

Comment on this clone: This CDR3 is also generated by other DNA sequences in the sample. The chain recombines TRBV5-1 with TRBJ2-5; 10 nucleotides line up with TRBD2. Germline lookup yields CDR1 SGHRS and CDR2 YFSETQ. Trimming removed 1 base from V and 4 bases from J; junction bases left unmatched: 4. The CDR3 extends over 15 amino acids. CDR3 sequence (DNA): TGCGCCAGCAGCTTGTTGGCTAGCGGGGGAGAGACCCAGTACTTC. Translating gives CASSLLASGGETQYF.

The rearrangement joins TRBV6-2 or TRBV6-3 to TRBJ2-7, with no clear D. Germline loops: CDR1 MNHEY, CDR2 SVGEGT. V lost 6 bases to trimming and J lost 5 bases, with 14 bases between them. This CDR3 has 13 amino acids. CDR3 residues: CASSGAGGDEQYF. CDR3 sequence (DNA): TGTGCCAGCAGCGGCGCAGGTGGCGACGAGCAGTACTTC.

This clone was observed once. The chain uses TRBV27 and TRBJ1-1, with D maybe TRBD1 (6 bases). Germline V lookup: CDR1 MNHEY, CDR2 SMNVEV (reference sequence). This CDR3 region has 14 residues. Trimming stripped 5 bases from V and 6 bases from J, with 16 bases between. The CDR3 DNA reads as TGTGCCAGCAGTCTCAAACAGGGAGGGTCTGAAGCTTTCTTT. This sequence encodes CASSLKQGGSEAFF.

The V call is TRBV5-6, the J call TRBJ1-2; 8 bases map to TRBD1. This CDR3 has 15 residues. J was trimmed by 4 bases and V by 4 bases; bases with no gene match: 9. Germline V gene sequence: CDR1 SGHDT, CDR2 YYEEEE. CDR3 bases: TGTGCCAGCAGCGATACAGGGGGGTATTTCTATGGCTACACCTTC. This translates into CASSDTGGYFYGYTF. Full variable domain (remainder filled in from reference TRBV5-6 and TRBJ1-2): DAGVTQSPTHLIKTRGQQVTLRCSPKSGHDTVSWYQQALGQGPQFIFQYYEEEERQRGNFPDRFSGHQFPNYSSELNVNALLLGDSALYLCASSDTGGYFYGYTFGSGTRLTVV.

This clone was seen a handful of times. The CDR3 coding sequence is TGCGCCAGCAGCTTGGGAGTCGGGACAGGGTCCTACGAGCAGTACTTC. Residues: CASSLGVGTGSYEQYF. The chain employs TRBV5-1 and TRBJ2-7; 9 nucleotides match TRBD1. CDR1 SGHRS and CDR2 YFSETQ come from the germline V gene. Trimming cost V 0 bases and J 1 base; bases outside gene matches: 5. The CDR3 is 16 amino acids.

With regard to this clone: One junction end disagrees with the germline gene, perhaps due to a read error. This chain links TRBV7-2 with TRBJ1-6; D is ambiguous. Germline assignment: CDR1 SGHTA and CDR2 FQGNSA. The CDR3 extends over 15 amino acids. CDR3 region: CASSFRTERDSPLHF. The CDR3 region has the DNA TGTGCCAGCAGCTTCAGAACAGAACGGGATTCTCCCCTCCACTTT. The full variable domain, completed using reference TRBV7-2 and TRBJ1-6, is GAGVSQSPSNKVTEKGKDVELRCDPISGHTALYWYRQSLGQGLEFLIYFQGNSAPDKSGLPSDRFSAERTGGSVSTLTIQRTQQEDSAVYLCASSFRTERDSPLHFGNGTRLTVT.

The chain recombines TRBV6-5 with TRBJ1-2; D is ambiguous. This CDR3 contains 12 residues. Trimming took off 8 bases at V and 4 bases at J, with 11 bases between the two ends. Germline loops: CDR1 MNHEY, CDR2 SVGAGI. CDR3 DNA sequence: TGTGCCAGCTATACAGATTTCTATGGCTACACCTTC. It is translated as CASYTDFYGYTF.

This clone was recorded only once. CDR3 DNA: TGTGCCAGCAGCTTCCGAGCGGGAACCTCTTACAATGAGCAGTTCTTC. This sequence encodes CASSFRAGTSYNEQFF. J is TRBJ2-1 and V is TRBV11-2, with 7 bases lining up with TRBD2. V gave up 3 bases and J gave up 4 bases; unmatched junction bases: 9. The CDR3 runs to 16 residues. Germline V gene data show CDR1 as SGHAT and CDR2 as FQNNGV.

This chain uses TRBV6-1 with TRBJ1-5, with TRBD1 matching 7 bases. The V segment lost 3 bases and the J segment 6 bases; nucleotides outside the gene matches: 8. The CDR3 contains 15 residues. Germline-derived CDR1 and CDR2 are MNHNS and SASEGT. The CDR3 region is CASSEADRASQPQHF. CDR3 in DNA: TGTGCCAGCAGTGAGGCCGACAGGGCCAGTCAGCCCCAGCATTTT.